The 24 T cell receptor beta chains given below trace back to one sample, sequenced in a study of post-analysis software for immune sequencing data (dated by TCRdb to the mid-2010s). Libraries came from PCR. This sample was sequenced with an Illumina HiSeq 2500. To reduce PCR and sequencing biases, unique molecular identifiers were incorporated into the TCR beta cDNA libraries. The raw public reads went through TCRdb reprocessing: fastp at Q25, MiXCR clone calling, in-frame beta chains kept. Records with the same CDR3 protein are collapsed into one entry carrying the most frequent genes and DNA. Counted in this sample were around 700,000 distinct CDR3 sequences; approximately 59% of them appeared once. The ten most abundant clones make up about 11% of the sample. What the study reported, not specific to this receptor: Patients showed significantly higher frequencies than controls for roughly five TRBV segments, among them TRBV5-6, TRBV5-1 and TRBV20-1.

No antigen is known for these receptors. Input material: blood. The receptors were gathered from a girl aged 2 to 10 with multiple sclerosis.

As concerns this clonotype: The junction differs from germline at one of its ends, possibly a read error. This rearrangement joins TRBV9 to TRBJ2-1; 8 positions agree with TRBD2. The CDR3 covers 15 residues. Germline V lookup: CDR1 SGDLS, CDR2 YYNGEE. CDR3: CASSIRAGAYNEQFF. DNA of the CDR3: TGCGCCAGCAGCATAAGAGCGGGGGCCTACAATGAGCAGTTCTTC.

The chain uses TRBV20-1 and TRBJ2-1; 12 nucleotides align to TRBD1. CDR3 size: 17 residues. Germline assignment: CDR1 DFQATT and CDR2 SNEGSKA (reference sequence). The V segment lost 6 bases and the J segment 0 bases; nucleotides outside the gene matches: 9. CDR3 in amino acids: CSAMGQGASGSYNEQFF. The CDR3 nucleotides are TGCAGTGCGATGGGACAGGGGGCCTCGGGCTCCTACAATGAGCAGTTCTTC.

The V gene is TRBV29-1, the J gene TRBJ2-1; the D is unclear. V lost 3 bases and J 3 bases, leaving 6 bases between the germline ends. Germline assignment: CDR1 SQVTM and CDR2 ANQGSEA. This CDR3 spans 12 amino acids. The CDR3 sequence: CSVDKDYNEQFF. For the CDR3, the DNA is TGCAGCGTTGATAAAGACTACAATGAGCAGTTCTTC.

This clonotype was found a few times. The rearrangement uses TRBV7-9 and TRBJ1-5, with TRBD1 as a possible D gene (5 bases). Germline V gene data show CDR1 as SEHNR and CDR2 as FQNEAQ (reference sequence). With 0 bases removed from V and 2 bases from J, the gap between germline ends came to 8 bases. This CDR3 has 15 residues. CDR3 DNA: TGTGCCAGCAGCTTAGCAGGGGACGGCAATCAGCCCCAGCATTTT. Protein sequence: CASSLAGDGNQPQHF.

This clonotype has more than one count but fewer than ten. V is TRBV11-2 and J is TRBJ2-1; TRBD1 matches at 8 bases. Germline trimming cut 0 bases from V and 6 bases from J; bases unmatched to any gene: 10. The CDR3 covers 17 residues. In germline, CDR1 is SGHAT, CDR2 FQNNGV. The CDR3 nucleotides read TGTGCCAGCAGCTTAGATGCCGGACAGGGAAGTGGCAATGAGCAGTTCTTC. It specifies CASSLDAGQGSGNEQFF.

There are a few counts of this clonotype. This chain joins TRBV3-1 and TRBJ2-3; D is undetermined. Deletions cut 0 bases from V and 2 bases from J, with 12 bases between. Per the germline V gene, CDR1 is LGHDT and CDR2 is YNNKEL (reference sequence). The CDR3 runs 16 residues. The DNA of the CDR3 is TGTGCCAGCAGCCAAGATTGGAGAGGAACCACAGATACGCAGTATTTT. Protein product: CASSQDWRGTTDTQYF.

This rearrangement joins TRBV5-1 to TRBJ2-3; D is undetermined. V was trimmed by 0 bases and J by 1 base, leaving 9 bases between them. Per germline, CDR1 SGHRS and CDR2 YFSETQ. The CDR3 consists of 15 residues. CDR3 in DNA: TGCGCCAGCAGCTTGGGAAACTTTGGCACAGATACGCAGTATTTT. Translation gives CASSLGNFGTDTQYF. The whole variable domain, remainder taken from reference TRBV5-1 and TRBJ2-3, is KAGVTQTPRYLIKTRGQQVTLSCSPISGHRSVSWYQQTPGQGLQFLFEYFSETQRNKGNFPGRFSGRQFSNSRSEMNVSTLELGDSALYLCASSLGNFGTDTQYFGPGTRLTVL.

V usage is TRBV20-1 and J usage is TRBJ2-1; the match to TRBD2 covers 8 bases. Germline V gene lookup returns CDR1 DFQATT and CDR2 SNEGSKA (reference sequence). The V and J ends lost 3 bases and 7 bases, in that order; junction bases with no gene match: 8. The CDR3 has 14 residues. CDR3 nucleotides: TGCAGTGCTAGCGGGAGGGCCATTATAAATGAGCAGTTCTTC. It encodes CSASGRAIINEQFF.

This clonotype was seen a few times. V usage is TRBV7-2 and J usage is TRBJ2-4; TRBD2 matches 12 bases. This CDR3 comprises 14 residues. Germline lookup yields CDR1 SGHTA and CDR2 FQGNSA. The junction had 10 bases not matched to a gene; V was cut back by 6 bases and J by 13 bases. The CDR3 sequence is CASSPGLAGWEQYF. CDR3 sequence (DNA): TGTGCCAGCAGTCCTGGACTAGCGGGATGGGAGCAGTACTTC.

Worth noting for this clonotype: One end of the junction varies from germline; a read error may be responsible. The V gene is TRBV19, the J gene TRBJ2-1; 13 positions match TRBD2. The CDR3 contains 15 residues. CDR1 and CDR2 (germline): LNHDA, SQIVND (reference sequence). The CDR3 nucleotides are TGTGCCAGTAAAGGACTAGCGGGGGCCCGGCATGAACAGTTCTTC. This encodes CASKGLAGARHEQFF. The variable domain in full, with the rest retrieved from reference TRBV19 and TRBJ2-1, is DGGITQSPKYLFRKEGQNVTLSCEQNLNHDAMYWYRQDPGQGLRLIYYSQIVNDFQKGDIAEGYSVSREKKESFPLTVTSAQKNPTAFYLCASKGLAGARHEQFFGPGTRLTVL.

The genes are TRBV29-1 and TRBJ2-4; D is unresolved. The CDR3 is made up of 11 amino acids. CDR1 SQVTM and CDR2 ANQGSEA come from the germline V gene. Deletions cut 4 bases from V and 11 bases from J, with 12 bases between. CDR3 nucleotides: TGCAGCGTTGCGGATCTCGAGGTTCAGTACTTC. Its translation: CSVADLEVQYF. Supplemented by reference TRBV29-1 and TRBJ2-4, the full variable domain reads SAVISQKPSRDICQRGTSLTIQCQVDSQVTMMFWYRQQPGQSLTLIATANQGSEATYESGFVIDKFPISRPNLTFSTLTVSNMSPEDSSIYLCSVADLEVQYFGAGTRLSVL.

This clonotype has only a few counts. The chain couples TRBV20-1 to TRBJ2-1; the D call may be TRBD1 or TRBD2 (6 bases each). The CDR3 totals 12 residues. Germline CDR1 is DFQATT and CDR2 is SNEGSKA (reference sequence). V gave up 6 bases and J gave up 6 bases, with 12 bases separating them. DNA for the CDR3: TGCAGTGCCCGGGGGCCGTTCAATGAGCAGTTCTTC. Amino acids: CSARGPFNEQFF.

This clonotype was found a few times. V and J are TRBV20-1 and TRBJ2-5; 10 bases line up with TRBD2. After removal of 1 base from V and 1 base from J, the junction contained 9 bases not matched to a gene. Germline CDR1 reads DFQATT; CDR2 reads SNEGSKA (reference sequence). This CDR3 has 17 residues. In DNA, the CDR3 is TGCAGTGCTAGAGGGCTAGCGGGGGTGCACCTCCAAGAGACCCAGTACTTC. Its protein product is CSARGLAGVHLQETQYF.

This clonotype was counted between two and nine times. The CDR3 region has the DNA TGCGCCAGCAGCTCGGGGCCCCCAGATACGCAGTATTTT. This translates into CASSSGPPDTQYF. This chain joins TRBV5-1 and TRBJ2-3, with D perhaps TRBD1 or TRBD2 (5 bases each). The CDR3 runs 13 residues. Germline CDR1 is SGHRS and CDR2 is YFSETQ. The V and J ends lost 3 bases and 4 bases respectively, with 9 bases between them.

This clonotype occurred once. V usage is TRBV7-9 and J usage is TRBJ2-3; D could derive from TRBD1 or TRBD2 (5 bases each). V was pared by 5 bases and J by 3 bases, with 12 bases between. There are 14 residues in the CDR3. CDR1 SEHNR and CDR2 FQNEAQ come from the germline V gene (reference sequence). The DNA for the CDR3 is TGTGCCAGCAGCCCCCCTTGGGGGACAGATACGCAGTATTTT. Protein: CASSPPWGTDTQYF.

V is TRBV13 and J is TRBJ2-7; possible D gene TRBD2, 5 bases. The ends were cut back, 0 bases at V and 6 bases at J, with 18 bases in the middle. The CDR3 is made up of 16 amino acids. Germline loops: CDR1 PRHDT, CDR2 FYEKMQ (reference sequence). CDR3 residues: CASSLGASPTSSEQYF. CDR3 nucleotides: TGTGCCAGCAGCTTAGGTGCTAGCCCCACATCCAGCGAGCAGTACTTC. The full variable domain, rest sourced from reference TRBV13 and TRBJ2-7, is AAGVIQSPRHLIKEKRETATLKCYPIPRHDTVYWYQQGPGQDPQFLISFYEKMQSDKGSIPDRFSAQQFSDYHSELNMSSLELGDSALYFCASSLGASPTSSEQYFGPGTRLTVT.

This clonotype was detected a few times. The rearrangement uses TRBV18 and TRBJ2-1, with D uncertain. This CDR3 is built from 14 residues. Germline assignment: CDR1 KGHSH and CDR2 LQKENI. The V gene lost 3 bases and the J gene lost 0 bases, with 6 bases spanning the gap. CDR3 region: CASSPPHSYNEQFF. CDR3 DNA: TGTGCCAGCTCACCGCCGCACTCCTACAATGAGCAGTTCTTC.

The chain uses TRBV2 and TRBJ1-1; D gene unclear. Germline lookup yields CDR1 SNHLY and CDR2 FYNNEI. This CDR3 is 13 amino acids long. The V gene lost 6 bases and the J gene lost 8 bases, with 16 bases spanning the gap. CDR3 sequence: CASRTPRATEAFF. CDR3 in DNA: TGTGCCAGCAGGACCCCACGGGCCACCGAAGCTTTCTTT. Full variable domain (rest looked up from reference TRBV2 and TRBJ1-1): EPEVTQTPSHQVTQMGQEVILRCVPISNHLYFYWYRQILGQKVEFLVSFYNNEISEKSEIFDDQFSVERPDGSNFTLKIRSTKLEDSAMYFCASRTPRATEAFFGQGTRLTVV.

A remark on this clonotype: Compared with germline, one end of the junction differs, possibly owing to a read error. The CDR3 is CASSWGASYEQDF. CDR3 DNA: TGTGCCAGCAGTTGGGGCGCCTCCTACGAGCAGGACTTC. The genes are TRBV6-2 or TRBV6-3 and TRBJ2-7; perhaps TRBD1 as D (5 bases). Germline V gene data show CDR1 as MNHEY and CDR2 as SVGEGT. This CDR3 is 13 amino acids long.

The chain recombines TRBV12-3 or TRBV12-4 with TRBJ2-7; D perhaps matches TRBD1 (5 bases). Trimming cost V 4 bases and J 0 bases, with 13 bases left between them. The CDR3 runs to 15 residues. CDR3 nucleotide sequence: TGTGCCAGCAGTTCTGACAGCCCCCGCTCCTACGAGCAGTACTTC. Protein product: CASSSDSPRSYEQYF.

This clonotype was counted only a few times. V and J are TRBV29-1 and TRBJ2-7; D possibly corresponds to TRBD2 (5 bases). The CDR3 loop spans 16 amino acids. Per germline, CDR1 SQVTM and CDR2 ANQGSEA. The V end lost 1 base, the J end lost 3 bases, and 19 bases lay between the germline ends. The CDR3 reads CSVEVGRTSLSYEQYF. CDR3 nucleotide sequence: TGCAGCGTTGAAGTCGGCAGGACTTCCTTGAGCTACGAGCAGTACTTC.

This clonotype showed up just a few times. This chain joins TRBV12-3 or TRBV12-4 and TRBJ2-1, with 9 positions matching TRBD2. Trimming took 1 base from V and 8 from J; bases not matched to a gene: 6. This CDR3 contains 15 residues. The CDR3 DNA reads TGTGCCAGCAGTTTAGGCGGGGGGGCTGGTGATGAGCAGTTCTTC. Translating it yields CASSLGGGAGDEQFF.

This clonotype was detected only once. The junction shows a germline mismatch at one end, possibly a read error. J is TRBJ1-2 and V is TRBV20-1; the D gene is possibly TRBD1 (5 bases). The CDR3 has 11 amino acids. Germline V lookup: CDR1 DFQATT, CDR2 SNEGSKA (reference sequence). The CDR3 loop is CGAKGRGGYTF. The CDR3 DNA sequence: TGCGGTGCTAAGGGGCGGGGTGGCTACACCTTC.

This chain connects TRBV29-1 to TRBJ1-2, with unresolved D. Trimming removed 1 base from V and 2 bases from J, with 11 bases in between. Germline V gene lookup returns CDR1 SQVTM and CDR2 ANQGSEA. The CDR3 covers 14 residues. CDR3 sequence (DNA): TGCAGCGTTGAAGGTCCTGAGATAAACTATGGCTACACCTTC. Protein: CSVEGPEINYGYTF.